The following is a TCR beta chain sequence with its context. Germline loops: CDR1 WSHSY, CDR2 SAAADI. V gave up 2 bases and J gave up 2 bases, with 7 bases separating them. The CDR3 sequence is 15 residues long. This entry is derived from a study of blood T cell repertoires in COVID-19. The wider study: Samples came from the United States, Italy and Spain, spanning acute and convalescent COVID-19. Nucleic acid was either cDNA or gDNA, and it came from T cells, B-cell-depleted T cells, or PBMCs.

Produced via immunoSEQ multiplex PCR; TCRdb's table is partial and in-frame only. The profile shows over 55,000 clones, more than 85% of them singletons. This TCR derives from a human donor with active COVID-19. The donor label of this sample is uncertain. Source material: peripheral blood. This chain uses TRBV10-2 with TRBJ2-6; D uncertain. CDR3 amino acids: CASSEALAGANVLTF. The CDR3, as DNA: TGCGCCAGCAGTGAGGCTCTAGCTGGGGCCAACGTCCTGACTTTC.